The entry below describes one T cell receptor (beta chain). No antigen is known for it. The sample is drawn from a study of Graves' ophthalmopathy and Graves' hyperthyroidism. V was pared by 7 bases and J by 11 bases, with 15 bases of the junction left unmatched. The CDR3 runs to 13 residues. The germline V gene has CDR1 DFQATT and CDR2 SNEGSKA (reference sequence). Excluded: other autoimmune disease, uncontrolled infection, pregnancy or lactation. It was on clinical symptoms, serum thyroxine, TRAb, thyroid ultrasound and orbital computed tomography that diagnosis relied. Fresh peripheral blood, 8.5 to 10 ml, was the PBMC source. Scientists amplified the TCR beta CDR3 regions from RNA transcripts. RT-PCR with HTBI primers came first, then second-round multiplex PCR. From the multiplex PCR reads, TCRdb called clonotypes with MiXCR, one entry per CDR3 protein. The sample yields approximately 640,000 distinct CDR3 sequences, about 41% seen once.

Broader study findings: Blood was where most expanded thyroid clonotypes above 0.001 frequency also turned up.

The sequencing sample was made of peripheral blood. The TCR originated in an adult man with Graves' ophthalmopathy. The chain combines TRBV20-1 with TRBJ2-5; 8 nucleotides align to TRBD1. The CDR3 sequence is CSVPGQVEDTQYF. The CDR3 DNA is TGCAGTGTACCGGGACAGGTGGAAGATACGCAGTACTTC.